A selection of T cell receptor beta chains follows, all from one sample in a study of OX40 agonist ivuxolimab in advanced cancers. TCRdb's table, derived via immunoSEQ multiplex PCR, lists solely in-frame clones and lacks some. In the table there are about 45,000 clones, around 94% of which are singletons. The sample consisted of CD4+ or CD8+ T cells sorted from blood, taken in a trial of the OX40 agonist ivuxolimab. The receptor source for this set is an adult with an advanced solid tumor such as melanoma, head and neck, liver or kidney cancer. Each CDR3 is given with its conserved first and last residue. The order of the fields is D gene, clone size, J gene, V gene, CDR3 DNA, CDR3 protein. The D gene is left open where the match is weak. Rows give clone size only sometimes, using once, few, many, or a class for an expanded clone.

.	.	TRBJ2-7	TRBV28	TGTGCCAGCAGTTACAGCTACTACGAGCAGTACTTC	CASSYSYYEQYF
TRBD2	.	TRBJ2-1	TRBV13	TGTGCCAGCAGCTCCGACCTGACTAGCGGGGGTCTTACCTACAATGAGCAGTTCTTC	CASSSDLTSGGLTYNEQFF
.	.	TRBJ2-1	TRBV6-5	TGTGCCAGCAGGGGGACCCTCTCCTACAATGAGCAGTTCTTC	CASRGTLSYNEQFF
.	.	TRBJ2-2	TRBV4-3	TGCGCCAGCAGCCAAGGCCCTAGCGTAAACACCGGGGAGCTGTTTTTT	CASSQGPSVNTGELFF
.	.	TRBJ2-5	TRBV28	TGTGCCAGCAGTCCTCGACTAAAACTACAAGAGACCCAGTACTTC	CASSPRLKLQETQYF
.	.	TRBJ1-2	TRBV7-9	TGTGCCAGCAGCTCGACGGTCCTCTATGGCTACACCTTC	CASSSTVLYGYTF
.	.	TRBJ2-1	TRBV21-1	TGTGCCAGCAGCAAAGGGCTTGGGACTAGCGGGACCAGCTCCTACAATGAGCAGTTCTTC	CASSKGLGTSGTSSYNEQFF
.	once	TRBJ1-2	TRBV9	TGTGCCAGCAGCGCCGGCGGGACACCTAAATCTAACTATGGCTACACCTTC	CASSAGGTPKSNYGYTF
.	.	TRBJ2-5	TRBV7-2	TGTGCCAGCAGCCGCACAGGGGAGACCCAGTACTTC	CASSRTGETQYF
.	once	TRBJ1-4	TRBV29-1	TGCAGCGTTGGTCGGCCTAATGAAAAACTGTTTTTT	CSVGRPNEKLFF
.	.	TRBJ2-1	TRBV12-5	TGTGCTAGTGTTCCGATAGGGTCTCTATCCTACAATGAGCAGTTCTTC	CASVPIGSLSYNEQFF
TRBD2	.	TRBJ2-1	TRBV29-1	TGCAGCGTTGAAGATTGGACTAGCGGGAGTTTAAATGAGCAGTTCTTC	CSVEDWTSGSLNEQFF
.	.	TRBJ2-7	TRBV14	TGTGCCAGCAGCCAACCGACAGCGAGGGCCTACGAGCAGTACTTC	CASSQPTARAYEQYF
.	.	TRBJ2-1	TRBV29-1	TGCAGCGTTGAACTGAGGTTAATCTATGAGCAGTTCTTC	CSVELRLIYEQFF
TRBD1	.	TRBJ1-2	TRBV4-3	TGCGCCAGCAGCCAAAGCCTCAGACAGGGACACTATGGCTACACCTTC	CASSQSLRQGHYGYTF
TRBD2	.	TRBJ2-3	TRBV27	TGTGCCAGCAGGGGTGAAGCGGGAGGGGCCACAGATACGCAGTATTTT	CASRGEAGGATDTQYF
TRBD2	.	TRBJ2-1	TRBV19	TGTGCCAGTAGTCCCGTAGCGGGAAGTGAGCAGTTCTTC	CASSPVAGSEQFF
.	.	TRBJ2-3	TRBV7-6	TGTGCCAGCAGCTTAGCTCAAGCCACCACAGATACGCAGTATTTT	CASSLAQATTDTQYF
TRBD1	.	TRBJ2-7	TRBV28	TGTGCCAGCAAGGAGACAGGGGCCTCCTACGAGCAGTACTTC	CASKETGASYEQYF
TRBD2	.	TRBJ2-1	TRBV27	TGTGCCAGCAACGATAGGAGGGCGGGAGAGGAAGAGCAGTTCTTC	CASNDRRAGEEEQFF
.	.	TRBJ2-7	TRBV28	TGTGCCAGCAGTTTCCCTCCCAGAAGTTACGAGCAGTACTTC	CASSFPPRSYEQYF
.	.	TRBJ2-3	TRBV7-2	TGTGCCAGCAGCTCCGCGACTCTAGCGTATAGAACAGATACGCAGTATTTT	CASSSATLAYRTDTQYF